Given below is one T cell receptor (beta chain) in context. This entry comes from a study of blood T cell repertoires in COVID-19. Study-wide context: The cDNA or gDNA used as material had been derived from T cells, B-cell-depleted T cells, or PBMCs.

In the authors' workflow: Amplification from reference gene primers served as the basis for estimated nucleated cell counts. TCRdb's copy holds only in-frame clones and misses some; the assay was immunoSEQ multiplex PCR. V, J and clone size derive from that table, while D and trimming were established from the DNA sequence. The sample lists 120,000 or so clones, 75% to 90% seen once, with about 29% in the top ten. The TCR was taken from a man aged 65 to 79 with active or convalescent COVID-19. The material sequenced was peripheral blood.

CDR3 sequence reads: CASGQGAGEQYF. The CDR3 nucleotides are TGCGCCAGCGGACAGGGGGCTGGAGAGCAGTACTTC. The chain combines TRBV5-1 with TRBJ2-7, with 11 bases identical to TRBD1. The CDR3 sequence is 12 residues long. The germline V gene has CDR1 SGHRS and CDR2 YFSETQ. V was clipped by 7 bases and J by 7 bases; unmatched bases: 4.